Below, 8 T cell receptor beta chains from the same sample are listed, as sequenced in a study of human T cells and chemical hapten exposure. Time point denoted: pre-sensitization, week 0. Sample treatment: therapeutic diphenylcyclopropenone sensitization with weekly scalp DPC. In TCRdb, the RACE reads were re-called with MiXCR into one record per CDR3 protein. Here the sample spans tens of thousands of distinct CDR3 sequences, around 7% being singletons. The input for sequencing was whole blood, taken in connection with sensitization to the hapten diphenylcyclopropenone (DPC). The receptors were gathered from a woman in her twenties or thirties with alopecia areata. Some clones in this sample may be carry-over from other donors' samples.

The chain combines TRBV12-3 or TRBV12-4 with TRBJ2-3, with D perhaps matching TRBD1 (6 bases). CDR3 length: 14 amino acids. V dropped 0 bases and J dropped 10 bases, with 14 bases sitting between them. The CDR3 loop reads CASSLAETGLAQYF. The CDR3 DNA reads TGTGCCAGCAGTTTAGCGGAGACAGGCCTGGCGCAGTATTTT.

This clonotype was seen more than once but under ten times. CDR3 in amino acids: CASSGRGAWADTQYF. The DNA of the CDR3 is TGTGCCAGCAGTGGTCGGGGGGCCTGGGCAGATACGCAGTATTTT. V usage is TRBV25-1 and J usage is TRBJ2-3; perhaps TRBD2 as D (7 bases). The CDR3 sequence is 15 residues long. Germline assignment: CDR1 MGHDK and CDR2 SYGVNS. V lost 4 bases, J lost 4 bases, and 15 bases lay in between. Together with reference TRBV25-1 and TRBJ2-3, the CDR3 gives the full variable domain: EADIYQTPRYLVIGTGKKITLECSQTMGHDKMYWYQQDPGMELHLIHYSYGVNSTEKGDLSSESTVSRIRTEHFPLTLESARPSHTSQYLCASSGRGAWADTQYFGPGTRLTVL.

This clonotype was recorded many times. This rearrangement joins TRBV20-1 to TRBJ1-2; D gene unclear. Germline loops: CDR1 DFQATT, CDR2 SNEGSKA (reference sequence). Trimming left V 0 bases short and J 5 bases short, with 7 bases between. The CDR3 has 12 amino acids. The DNA for the CDR3 is TGCAGTGCTAGAGATCGTGGGTATGGCTACACCTTC. Translated: CSARDRGYGYTF.

This clonotype was found many times. This chain connects TRBV12-3 or TRBV12-4 to TRBJ2-7, with TRBD1 identical over 7 bases. This CDR3 is 14 amino acids long. V shed 6 bases, J shed 7 bases, and the junction held 12 bases outside the gene matches. The CDR3: CASSHGQVGREQYF. The CDR3 DNA follows: TGTGCCAGCAGCCACGGACAGGTTGGAAGGGAGCAGTACTTC.

Ten or more counts support this clonotype. This chain connects TRBV29-1 to TRBJ2-1; 7 bases are a match to TRBD2. This CDR3 is 16 amino acids long. From germline, CDR1 is SQVTM and CDR2 ANQGSEA. The trim removed 6 bases at V and 0 bases at J, leaving 11 bases unmatched. CDR3 DNA sequence: TGCAGCGTCGCGGGGGACGGAAAGAGCTCCTACAATGAGCAGTTCTTC. It encodes CSVAGDGKSSYNEQFF.

In regard to this clonotype: A much larger clone lies a single base off, so this may be a read error. The chain combines TRBV7-3 with TRBJ2-1; TRBD1 matches at 8 bases. J was trimmed by 9 bases and V by 1 base; bases with no gene match: 8. This CDR3 contains 15 residues. From germline, CDR1 is SGHTA and CDR2 FQGTGA. The CDR3 bases are TGTGCCAGCAGCTTAAACCCTGACAGGGGAGGTGAGCAGTTCTTC. Protein product: CASSLNPDRGGEQFF.

This clonotype was detected many times. V gene TRBV6-1 combines with J gene TRBJ2-3; D is undetermined. The germline V gene has CDR1 MNHNS and CDR2 SASEGT. Trimming stripped 5 bases from V and 3 bases from J, with 15 bases between. This CDR3 region has 15 residues. This CDR3 is CASSRVLHLTDTQYF. The CDR3 nucleotides are TGTGCCAGCAGTAGGGTTCTGCACTTAACAGATACGCAGTATTTT.

The table lists this clonotype with many counts. The chain combines TRBV6-5 with TRBJ1-2; no reliable D call. Per the germline V gene, CDR1 is MNHEY and CDR2 is SVGAGI. The germline V and J ends were trimmed by 0 bases and 7 bases, with 15 bases remaining between them. The CDR3 sequence is 15 residues long. CDR3 sequence (DNA): TGTGCCAGCAGTTACTCGAACACTATCGGACGTGGCTACACCTTC. It specifies CASSYSNTIGRGYTF.